This T cell receptor (beta chain) was profiled in a study of shared clonotypes between healthy human individuals. The CDR3 runs to 16 residues. The ends lost 4 bases at V and 2 bases at J; junction bases unmatched: 4. Germline CDR1 reads SGHRS; CDR2 reads YFSETQ. Clones were read by immunoSEQ multiplex PCR, and TCRdb kept only the in-frame ones, dropping some. The sample carries hundreds of thousands of clones, roughly four fifths recorded once. The sample taken for sequencing was PBMCs. The TCR sequence derives from a woman between 40 and 50 years old in good health. Some clones in this sample may be carry-over from other donors' samples. The V call is TRBV5-1, the J call TRBJ2-3, with 13 positions matching TRBD2. As DNA, the CDR3 is TGCGCCAGCAGCGAGGGACTAGCGGGGAACACAGATACGCAGTATTTT. This sequence encodes CASSEGLAGNTDTQYF. Supplemented by reference TRBV5-1 and TRBJ2-3, the full variable domain reads KAGVTQTPRYLIKTRGQQVTLSCSPISGHRSVSWYQQTPGQGLQFLFEYFSETQRNKGNFPGRFSGRQFSNSRSEMNVSTLELGDSALYLCASSEGLAGNTDTQYFGPGTRLTVL.